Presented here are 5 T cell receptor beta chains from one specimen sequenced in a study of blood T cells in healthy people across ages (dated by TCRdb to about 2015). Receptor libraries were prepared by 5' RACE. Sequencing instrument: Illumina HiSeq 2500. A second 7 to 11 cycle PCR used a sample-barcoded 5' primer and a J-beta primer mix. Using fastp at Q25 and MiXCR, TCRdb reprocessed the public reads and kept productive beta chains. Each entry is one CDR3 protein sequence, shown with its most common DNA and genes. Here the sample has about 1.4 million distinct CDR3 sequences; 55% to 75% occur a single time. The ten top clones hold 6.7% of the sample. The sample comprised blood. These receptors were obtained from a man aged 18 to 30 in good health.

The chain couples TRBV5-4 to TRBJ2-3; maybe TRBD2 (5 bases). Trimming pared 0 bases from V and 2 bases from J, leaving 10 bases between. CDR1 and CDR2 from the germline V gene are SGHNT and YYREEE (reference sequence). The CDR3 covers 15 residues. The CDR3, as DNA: TGTGCCAGCAGCTTGGCCGAGGGAATCACAGATACGCAGTATTTT. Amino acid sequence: CASSLAEGITDTQYF. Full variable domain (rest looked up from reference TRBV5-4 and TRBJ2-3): ETGVTQSPTHLIKTRGQQVTLRCSSQSGHNTVSWYQQALGQGPQFIFQYYREEENGRGNFPPRFSGLQFPNYSSELNVNALELDDSALYLCASSLAEGITDTQYFGPGTRLTVL.

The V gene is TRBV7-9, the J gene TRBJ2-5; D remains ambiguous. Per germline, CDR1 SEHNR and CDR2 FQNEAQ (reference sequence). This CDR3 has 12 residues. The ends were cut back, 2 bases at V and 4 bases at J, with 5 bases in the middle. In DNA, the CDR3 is TGTGCCAGCAGCTTACACCGAGAGACCCAGTACTTC. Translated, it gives CASSLHRETQYF.

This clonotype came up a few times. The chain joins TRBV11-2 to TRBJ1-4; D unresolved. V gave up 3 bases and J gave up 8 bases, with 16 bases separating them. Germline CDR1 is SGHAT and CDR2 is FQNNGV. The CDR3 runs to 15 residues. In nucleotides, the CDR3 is TGTGCCAGCAGCTTCGGACCGTCCGAGCGGGAAAAACTGTTTTTT. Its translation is CASSFGPSEREKLFF.

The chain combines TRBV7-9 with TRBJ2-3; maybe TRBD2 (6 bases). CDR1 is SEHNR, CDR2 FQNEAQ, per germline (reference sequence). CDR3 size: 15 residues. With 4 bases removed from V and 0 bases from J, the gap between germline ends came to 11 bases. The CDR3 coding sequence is TGTGCCAGCAGCTGGGGTCTAGCGAGCACAGATACGCAGTATTTT. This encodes CASSWGLASTDTQYF. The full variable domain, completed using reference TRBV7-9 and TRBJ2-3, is DTGVSQNPRHKITKRGQNVTFRCDPISEHNRLYWYRQTLGQGPEFLTYFQNEAQLEKSRLLSDRFSAERPKGSFSTLEIQRTEQGDSAMYLCASSWGLASTDTQYFGPGTRLTVL.

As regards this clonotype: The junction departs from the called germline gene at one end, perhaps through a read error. CDR3 bases: TGCGCCAGCAGCTCGGGGGGACGGATAAGGATGAACACTGAGGCTTTCTTT. Translation: CASSSGGRIRMNTEAFF. The chain links TRBV5-1 to TRBJ1-1, with D possibly matching TRBD1 (5 bases). The CDR3 totals 17 residues. CDR1 and CDR2 from the germline V gene are SGHRS and YFSETQ.